Included here is one T cell receptor beta chain sequence, with context. The CDR3 is 16 amino acids. The V gene lost 0 bases and the J gene lost 4 bases, with 18 bases spanning the gap. Per the germline V gene, CDR1 is GTSNPN and CDR2 is SVGIG (reference sequence). This sample was taken from a study of blood T cell repertoires in COVID-19. Study information: Some COVID-19 samples were acute and others convalescent; all came from the United States, Italy and Spain. PBMCs, B-cell-depleted T cells, or T cells were the source of the cDNA or gDNA that made up the material.

Per the study methods: Reference gene primer amplification in the assay estimated nucleated cell counts. TCRdb's table, derived via immunoSEQ multiplex PCR, lists solely in-frame clones and lacks some. That table is the source of V, J and clone size, and D and trimming were worked out from the DNA. This table holds 200,000 to 250,000 clones, approximately 86% found once. Sequenced material: peripheral blood. This clonotype originated in a woman in her 30s who had recovered from COVID-19. The V call is TRBV30, the J call TRBJ1-2; no reliable D call. CDR3 protein: CAWSVKSAGPRYGYTF. DNA of the CDR3: TGTGCCTGGAGTGTAAAGTCCGCTGGCCCCCGCTATGGCTACACCTTC.